Below are 17 T cell receptor beta chains sequenced from a single sample in a study of T cells in Graves' hyperthyroidism and ophthalmopathy. RNA transcripts were the template for amplifying TCR beta CDR3 regions. A set of HTBI primers served as the primers for a first-round RT-PCR of the TCR CDR3. One entry per CDR3 protein, called by TCRdb with MiXCR from the multiplex PCR reads. Found here are 450,000 to 500,000 distinct CDR3 sequences, about 22% of them singletons; the top ten hold about 53%. The specimen sequenced was blood. These TCRs come from a woman in her 70s with Graves' ophthalmopathy.

This clonotype was seen a handful of times. The rearrangement links TRBV7-9 to TRBJ2-1; D gene ambiguous. The CDR3 runs to 16 residues. The germline CDR1 and CDR2 sequences are SEHNR and FQNEAQ (reference sequence). The V and J ends lost 5 bases and 7 bases respectively, with 21 bases between them. Here the CDR3 DNA reads TGTGCCAGCAGCCCTCCCCCGATCGGCCACACAAATGAGCAGTTCTTC. It codes for CASSPPPIGHTNEQFF.

V usage is TRBV25-1 and J usage is TRBJ2-1; 7 nucleotides agree with TRBD2. The CDR3 is 16 amino acids. The ends lost 6 bases at V and 6 bases at J; junction bases unmatched: 14. Germline V gene lookup returns CDR1 MGHDK and CDR2 SYGVNS. CDR3 sequence: CASSASEWEGSNEQFF. DNA for the CDR3: TGTGCCAGCAGCGCTAGCGAGTGGGAGGGCTCCAATGAGCAGTTCTTC.

J is TRBJ1-2 and V is TRBV10-2, with D maybe TRBD1 (5 bases). V shed 2 bases and J shed 8 bases, with 9 bases lying between them. This CDR3 is 12 amino acids long. Germline V gene data show CDR1 as WSHSY and CDR2 as SAAADI. This chain's CDR3 is CASSEQGLGYTF. In DNA form, the CDR3 reads TGCGCCAGCAGTGAGCAGGGCCTCGGCTACACCTTC.

This clonotype has just a few counts. V and J are TRBV19 and TRBJ1-1; no clear D gene. Germline V gene sequence: CDR1 LNHDA, CDR2 SQIVND (reference sequence). The CDR3 loop spans 14 amino acids. The ends were cut back, 1 base at V and 2 bases at J, with 8 bases in the middle. This CDR3 is CASSIAVFNTEAFF. As DNA, the CDR3 is TGTGCCAGTAGTATAGCCGTGTTTAACACTGAAGCTTTCTTT.

This clonotype was seen a few times. The rearrangement joins TRBV5-1 to TRBJ1-2, with 7 bases aligning to TRBD1. This CDR3 spans 16 amino acids. Germline CDR1 reads SGHRS; CDR2 reads YFSETQ. Losses at the gene ends were 4 bases for V and 2 bases for J; bases not matched to a gene: 11. The CDR3, as DNA: TGCGCCAGCAGCCCGGGGACAGCGAGTGGGAACTATGGCTACACCTTC. It codes for CASSPGTASGNYGYTF.

CDR3 sequence reads: CASSYSLSTVDRQMNTEAFF. Written as DNA, the CDR3 is TGTGCCAGCAGTTACTCGTTGTCTACAGTAGATAGACAGATGAACACTGAAGCTTTCTTT. The chain links TRBV6-5 to TRBJ1-1; a weak D match, TRBD1 (5 bases). Germline V gene sequence: CDR1 MNHEY, CDR2 SVGAGI. Trimming left V 0 bases short and J 0 bases short, with 23 bases between. CDR3 length: 20 residues.

This clonotype was counted many times. This rearrangement joins TRBV2 to TRBJ2-5; 12 bases match TRBD2. Germline V CDR1 and CDR2: SNHLY, FYNNEI. The CDR3 loop spans 13 amino acids. V lost 8 bases and J lost 5; bases outside the gene matches: 3. In DNA form, the CDR3 reads TGTGCCAGCGGGACTAGCGGGCCCGAGACCCAGTACTTC. Translated, it gives CASGTSGPETQYF.

The rearrangement links TRBV28 to TRBJ2-1; D possibly matches TRBD1 or TRBD2 (6 bases each). Trimming removed 0 bases from V and 7 bases from J, with 13 bases in between. Per the germline V gene, CDR1 is MDHEN and CDR2 is SYDVKM. CDR3 length equals 15 residues. The CDR3 protein is CASSLWGGTGNEQFF. The CDR3 DNA sequence: TGTGCCAGCAGTTTATGGGGGGGCACGGGGAATGAGCAGTTCTTC. Complete variable domain (other parts from reference TRBV28 and TRBJ2-1): DVKVTQSSRYLVKRTGEKVFLECVQDMDHENMFWYRQDPGLGLRLIYFSYDVKMKEKGDIPEGYSVSREKKERFSLILESASTNQTSMYLCASSLWGGTGNEQFFGPGTRLTVL.

This clonotype was seen more than once but under ten times. The V call is TRBV7-9, the J call TRBJ2-1; TRBD2 aligns across 10 bases. The trim removed 5 bases at V and 0 bases at J, leaving 13 bases unmatched. Germline V gene data show CDR1 as SEHNR and CDR2 as FQNEAQ (reference sequence). This CDR3 region has 19 residues. DNA of the CDR3: TGTGCCAGCAGCCCCCTGGCAGGACTAGCGGCGAGCTCCTACAATGAGCAGTTCTTC. This codes for CASSPLAGLAASSYNEQFF.

The V and J genes are TRBV20-1 and TRBJ2-1; D possibly corresponds to TRBD1 (5 bases). Germline values: CDR1 DFQATT, CDR2 SNEGSKA (reference sequence). The CDR3 is made up of 13 amino acids. Trimming stripped 3 bases from V and 0 bases from J, with 6 bases between. This CDR3 reads CSASRDSYNEQFF. DNA for the CDR3: TGCAGTGCTAGCAGGGACTCCTACAATGAGCAGTTCTTC.

V usage is TRBV10-2 and J usage is TRBJ2-7; D is unresolved. The CDR3 totals 14 residues. Trimming took off 5 bases at V and 3 bases at J, with 14 bases between the two ends. The germline V gene has CDR1 WSHSY and CDR2 SAAADI. DNA of the CDR3: TGCGCCAGCAGTTCGAACAATTCTATCTACGAGCAGTACTTC. It codes for CASSSNNSIYEQYF.

J is TRBJ2-1 and V is TRBV24-1, with 7 positions matching TRBD2. Trimming at V came to 1 base and at J to 2 bases, leaving 4 bases not matched to a gene. Germline V gene sequence: CDR1 KGHDR, CDR2 SFDVKD. The CDR3 has 16 amino acids. CDR3 DNA sequence: TGTGCCACCAGTGATTTTGGGGGGGGGGCCTACAATGAGCAGTTCTTC. As protein: CATSDFGGGAYNEQFF.

On this clonotype: A much bigger clone sits one base away, suggesting this may be a read error. The CDR3 sequence is CASSEAARFKQYF. The CDR3 DNA follows: TGTGCCAGCAGTGAAGCGGCGCGTTTCAAGCAGTACTTC. The chain uses TRBV2 and TRBJ2-7; D not resolved. Germline V gene sequence: CDR1 SNHLY, CDR2 FYNNEI. V shed 0 bases and J shed 8 bases, with 11 bases lying between them. This CDR3 is 13 amino acids long.

DNA of the CDR3: TGTGCCAGCAGCGTAAAACAGGGGGCGAACTACGAGCAGTACTTC. This gives the protein CASSVKQGANYEQYF. The chain recombines TRBV9 with TRBJ2-7, with 9 bases matching TRBD1. CDR1 and CDR2 (germline): SGDLS, YYNGEE. The CDR3 extends over 15 amino acids. The V gene end was trimmed by 1 base and the J gene end by 3 bases; junction bases not matched to a gene: 5.

This clonotype was picked up a small number of times. This rearrangement joins TRBV15 to TRBJ2-4; a weak D match, TRBD1 (6 bases). The germline V gene encodes CDR1 LNHNV and CDR2 YYDKDF (reference sequence). This CDR3 contains 20 residues. Trimming took off 0 bases at V and 0 bases at J, with 21 bases between the two ends. The CDR3 loop reads CATSRDLGQGMGLAKNIQYF. CDR3 in DNA: TGTGCCACCAGCAGAGATCTCGGGCAGGGGATGGGATTAGCCAAAAACATTCAGTACTTC.

This clonotype was observed at least ten times. The J gene is TRBJ2-1, the V gene TRBV11-2; D gene unclear. V lost 4 bases and J 9 bases, leaving 16 bases between the germline ends. Germline CDR1 and CDR2: SGHAT and FQNNGV. The CDR3 has 14 amino acids. The DNA of the CDR3 is TGTGCCAGCAGCTCTCTCCCCGCTGCTAGTGAGCAGTTCTTC. Translating gives CASSSLPAASEQFF.

In this sample, this clonotype turned up a few times. The rearrangement joins TRBV19 to TRBJ2-7; TRBD2 might be the D (6 bases). CDR1 is LNHDA, CDR2 SQIVND, per germline (reference sequence). Trimming left V 5 bases short and J 5 bases short, with 16 bases between. This CDR3 region has 14 residues. CDR3 protein: CASSPTWRVDEQYF. As DNA, the CDR3 is TGTGCCAGTAGTCCGACTTGGAGGGTCGACGAGCAGTACTTC.